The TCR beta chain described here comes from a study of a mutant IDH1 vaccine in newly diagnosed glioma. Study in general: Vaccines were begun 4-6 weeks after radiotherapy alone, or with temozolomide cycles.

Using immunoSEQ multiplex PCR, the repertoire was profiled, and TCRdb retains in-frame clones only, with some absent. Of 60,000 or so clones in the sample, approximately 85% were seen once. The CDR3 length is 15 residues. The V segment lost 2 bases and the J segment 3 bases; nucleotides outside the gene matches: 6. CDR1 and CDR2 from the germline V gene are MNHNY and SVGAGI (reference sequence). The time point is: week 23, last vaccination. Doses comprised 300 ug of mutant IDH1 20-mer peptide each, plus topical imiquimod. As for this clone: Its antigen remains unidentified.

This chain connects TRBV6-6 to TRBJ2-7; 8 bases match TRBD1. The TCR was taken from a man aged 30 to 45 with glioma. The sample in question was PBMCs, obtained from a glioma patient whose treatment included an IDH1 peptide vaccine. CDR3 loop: CASSYGGTGNYEQYF. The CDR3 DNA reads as TGTGCCAGCAGTTACGGAGGGACAGGTAACTACGAGCAGTACTTC.